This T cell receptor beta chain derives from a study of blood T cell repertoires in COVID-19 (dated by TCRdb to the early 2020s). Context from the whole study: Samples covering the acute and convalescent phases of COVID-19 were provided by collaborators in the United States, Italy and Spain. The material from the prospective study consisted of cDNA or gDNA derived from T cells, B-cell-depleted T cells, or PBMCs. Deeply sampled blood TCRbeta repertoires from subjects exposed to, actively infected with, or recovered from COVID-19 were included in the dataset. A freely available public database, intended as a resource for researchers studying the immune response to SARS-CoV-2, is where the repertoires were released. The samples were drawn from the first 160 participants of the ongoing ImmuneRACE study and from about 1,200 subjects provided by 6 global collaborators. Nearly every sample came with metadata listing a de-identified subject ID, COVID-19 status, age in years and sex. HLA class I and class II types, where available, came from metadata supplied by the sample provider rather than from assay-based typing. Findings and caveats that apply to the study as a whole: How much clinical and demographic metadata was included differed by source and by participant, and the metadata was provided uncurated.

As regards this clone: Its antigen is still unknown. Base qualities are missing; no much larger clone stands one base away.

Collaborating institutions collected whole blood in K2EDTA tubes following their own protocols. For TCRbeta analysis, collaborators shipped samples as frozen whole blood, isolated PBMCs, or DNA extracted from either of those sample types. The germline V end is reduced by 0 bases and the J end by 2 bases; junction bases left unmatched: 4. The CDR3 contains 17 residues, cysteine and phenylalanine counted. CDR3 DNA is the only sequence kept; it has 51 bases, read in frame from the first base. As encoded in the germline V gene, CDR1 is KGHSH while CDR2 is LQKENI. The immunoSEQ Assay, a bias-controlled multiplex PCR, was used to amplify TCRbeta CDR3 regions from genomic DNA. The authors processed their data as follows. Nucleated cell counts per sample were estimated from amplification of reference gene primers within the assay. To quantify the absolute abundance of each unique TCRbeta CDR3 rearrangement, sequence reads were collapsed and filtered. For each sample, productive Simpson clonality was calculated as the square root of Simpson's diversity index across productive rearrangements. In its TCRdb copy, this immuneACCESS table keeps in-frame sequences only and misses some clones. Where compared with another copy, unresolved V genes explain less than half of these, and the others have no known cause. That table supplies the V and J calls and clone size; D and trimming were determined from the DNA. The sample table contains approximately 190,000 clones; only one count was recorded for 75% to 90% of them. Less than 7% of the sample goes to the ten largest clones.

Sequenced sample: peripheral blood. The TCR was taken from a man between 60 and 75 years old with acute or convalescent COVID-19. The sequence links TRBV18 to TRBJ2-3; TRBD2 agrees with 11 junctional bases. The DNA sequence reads TGTGCCAGCTCACCACCGGGACTAGCGGATCACACAGATACGCAGTATTTT. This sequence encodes CASSPPGLADHTDTQYF. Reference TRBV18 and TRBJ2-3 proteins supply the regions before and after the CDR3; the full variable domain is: NAGVMQNPRHLVRRRGQEARLRCSPMKGHSHVYWYRQLPEEGLKFMVYLQKENIIDESGMPKERFSAEFPKEGPSILRIQQVVRGDSAAYFCASSPPGLADHTDTQYFGPGTRLTVL.